The sequence of this T cell receptor (beta chain) was determined in a study of early T cells in non-severe SARS-CoV-2 infection. About the research overall: The chains were unpaired, and the sequenced material was bulk RNA from unsorted whole blood.

Findings and limits, study-wide: CD4 and private specificities were missed by VDJdb matching, which favored anti-spike CD8 responses.

This clonotype was seen a handful of times. Its cognate antigen is unknown. The library protocol tagged individual cDNA molecules with unique molecular identifiers. TCRdb ran MiXCR on the 5' RACE reads and lists one entry per CDR3 protein. The sample lists about 80,000 distinct CDR3 sequences, 5% occurring once. This CDR3 is 16 amino acids long. Trimming pared 0 bases from V and 0 bases from J, leaving 9 bases between. This sequence was found in an adult who was a healthcare worker with PCR-confirmed SARS-CoV-2 infection or an uninfected control (not recorded which). This rearrangement joins TRBV12-3 or TRBV12-4 to TRBJ1-3, with D uncertain. The specimen comprised whole blood, sampled at baseline. In DNA form, the CDR3 reads TGTGCCAGCAGTTTAGCCGTCTCAAGCTCTGGAAACACCATATATTTT. It translates to CASSLAVSSSGNTIYF.